These T cell receptor beta chains were read from a single sample in a study of breast tumors, draining lymph nodes, adjacent tissues. TCRdb re-called the multiplex PCR reads through MiXCR, storing one row per CDR3 protein. This table holds 250,000 or so distinct CDR3 sequences, over 25% found once. The sequencing input was axillary lymph node tissue. The receptor source for this set is a female donor with breast cancer. Some clones in this sample may be carry-over from other donors' samples. The CDR3 runs from the conserved cysteine through the conserved F or W. A D gene is named only where the DNA matches it firmly. Size is stated for part of the rows, as once, few or many counts, or as a class when the clone is expanded.

CDR3 length	V gene	D gene	J gene	clone size	CDR3 DNA	CDR3 protein
15	TRBV11-3	TRBD2	TRBJ2-7	many	TGTGCCAGCAGCACGGGAGGCAGGAGCTCCTACGAGCAGTACTTC	CASSTGGRSSYEQYF
17	TRBV6-2/TRBV6-3	TRBD2	TRBJ2-3	few	TGTGCCAGCAGTTACTCTAGCGGGGACCCTCAATGGGATACGCAGTATTTT	CASSYSSGDPQWDTQYF
12	TRBV24-1	NA	TRBJ1-2	many	TGTGCCACCAGTGATCCAGGGCATGGCTACACCTTC	CATSDPGHGYTF
18	TRBV12-3/TRBV12-4	TRBD2	TRBJ2-2	NA	TGTGCCAGCAGACCCCTCTGGCCTCCGGGAGGAGCGGCCGGGGAGCTGTTTTTT	CASRPLWPPGGAAGELFF
17	TRBV9	TRBD2	TRBJ2-5	many	TGTGCCAGCAGCGTAGAATACGGCCTAGCGGGAGCAGAGACCCAGTACTTC	CASSVEYGLAGAETQYF
17	TRBV11-3	TRBD2	TRBJ2-1	NA	TGTGCCAGCAGCTTAGCGGGTGGCGGGAGAAGGTACAATGAGCAGTTCTTC	CASSLAGGGRRYNEQFF
15	TRBV12-3/TRBV12-4	TRBD1	TRBJ1-5	few	TGTGCCAGCAACCCCACAGGGGTGGCTGTTCAGCCCCAGCATTTT	CASNPTGVAVQPQHF
12	TRBV29-1	NA	TRBJ1-2	many	TGCAGCGTAATCGGGGGCGATCTCGGCTACACCTTC	CSVIGGDLGYTF
14	TRBV5-4	TRBD2	TRBJ2-7	many	TGTGCCAGCAGCCCCAGGACTAGCCCGAGAGAGCAGTACTTC	CASSPRTSPREQYF
13	TRBV7-9	NA	TRBJ1-1	NA	TGTGCCAGCAGCCGCGACACGTTTAGTGAAGCTTTCTTT	CASSRDTFSEAFF
14	TRBV9	TRBD1	TRBJ2-3	NA	TGTGCCAGCAGCGTAGTCGGACAGGGGGATGAGCAGTATTTT	CASSVVGQGDEQYF
15	TRBV12-3/TRBV12-4	NA	TRBJ2-5	many	TGTGCCAGCAGTTTAGGACTTAACGGTCAAGAGACCCAGTACTTC	CASSLGLNGQETQYF
15	TRBV30	TRBD1	TRBJ1-1	NA	TGTGCCTGGAGGGACAGGCCCAGCATGAACACTGAAGCTTTCTTT	CAWRDRPSMNTEAFF
15	TRBV6-5	NA	TRBJ1-4	many	TGTGCCAGCAGTTACAAACGGGATACAGGTGAAAAACTGTTTTTT	CASSYKRDTGEKLFF
10	TRBV10-1	NA	TRBJ2-7	many	TGCGCCAGCAGTGAAGGCGAGCAGTACTTC	CASSEGEQYF
19	TRBV7-3	TRBD2	TRBJ2-6	NA	TGTGCCAGCAGCTTACGGGCGCGACTAGCGAGCCTAGGGGCCAACGTCCTGACTTTC	CASSLRARLASLGANVLTF
14	TRBV28	TRBD1	TRBJ1-4	NA	TGTGCCAGCAGCCCAGGGGGCGCTTATGAGAAACTGTTTTTT	CASSPGGAYEKLFF
18	TRBV7-8	NA	TRBJ2-7	many	TGTGCCAGCAGCTTATACACCTGGGGCCAAAGGAGCCTCTACGAGCAGTACTTC	CASSLYTWGQRSLYEQYF
11	TRBV7-2	NA	TRBJ2-5	many	TGTGCCAGCAGCTTAGCTGAGACCCAGTACTTC	CASSLAETQYF
12	TRBV19	NA	TRBJ1-1	NA	TGTGCCAGTTCCAGACCGAACACTGAAGCTTCCTTT	CASSRPNTEASF
16	TRBV4-2	TRBD2	TRBJ2-1	many	TGTGCCAGCAGCCAAGGAGCGAGCGGGAGCAGGAATGAGCAGTTCTTC	CASSQGASGSRNEQFF
14	TRBV20-1	TRBD2	TRBJ2-1	many	TGCAGTGCCAGCCCCGGGAGGTCATACAATGAGCAGTTCTTC	CSASPGRSYNEQFF
16	TRBV10-3	TRBD2	TRBJ2-1	many	TGTGCCATCAGTGATCCCGGGGTCGGGAGGGGCAATGAGCAGTTCTTC	CAISDPGVGRGNEQFF
15	TRBV18	NA	TRBJ1-4	few	TGTGCCAGCTCACACAACAGGGCGGCTAATGAAAAACTGTTTTTT	CASSHNRAANEKLFF
12	TRBV7-6	NA	TRBJ1-4	NA	TGTGCCAGCAGCTTAGCTCCCGAAAAACTGTTTTTT	CASSLAPEKLFF
15	TRBV10-3	NA	TRBJ2-6	many	TGTGCCACCAGGAATAGGGGCACTGGGGCCAACGTCCTGACTTTC	CATRNRGTGANVLTF
14	TRBV19	NA	TRBJ2-5	many	TGTGCCAGTAGTTCGGCAGGGCAACAAGAGACCCAGTACTTC	CASSSAGQQETQYF
16	TRBV6-1	TRBD2	TRBJ2-3	few	TGTGCCAGCAGTGGACTAGCGGGAGGGCTTACAGATACGCAGTATTTT	CASSGLAGGLTDTQYF
13	TRBV30	NA	TRBJ2-7	many	TGTGCCTGGAGTGTAATTCGGGGGAACGAGCAGTACTTC	CAWSVIRGNEQYF
14	TRBV7-9	TRBD1	TRBJ2-5	many	TGTGCCAGCAGCGAGGGACAGGCAGGAGAGACCCAGTACTTC	CASSEGQAGETQYF
12	TRBV29-1	NA	TRBJ2-1	many	TGCAGCGGTGCGACTAGTTTCAATGAGCAGTTCTTC	CSGATSFNEQFF
16	TRBV7-9	NA	TRBJ1-4	many	TGTGCCAGCAGCTTAGTAGTCTCCTCAACTAATGAAAAACTGTTTTTT	CASSLVVSSTNEKLFF
15	TRBV5-1	NA	TRBJ2-3	many	TGCGCCAGCAGCTTGCTGGCTAGCGGCACAGATACGCAGTATTTT	CASSLLASGTDTQYF
16	TRBV15	TRBD1	TRBJ2-5	once	TGTGCCACCAGTCCCTACACCGGGACAGGGGAAGAGACCCAGTACTTC	CATSPYTGTGEETQYF
16	TRBV10-3	TRBD2	TRBJ2-1	many	TGTGCCACCAAGTATGGACTAGCGGGAGGAGGGAATGAGCAGTTCTTC	CATKYGLAGGGNEQFF
19	TRBV7-9	TRBD1	TRBJ1-2	many	TGTGCCAGCAGCTTAGTCCCCAGCGGTACAGGGGGCGCGGAGTATGGCTACACCTTC	CASSLVPSGTGGAEYGYTF
15	TRBV6-2/TRBV6-3	NA	TRBJ1-5	few	TGTGCCAGCAGTTACTGGCAGGATCAAGGGCAGCCCCAGCATTTT	CASSYWQDQGQPQHF
19	TRBV6-6	NA	TRBJ1-5	few	TGTGCCAGGATTCCACGTGGGGGGGGCATGGGTTCAAGCAATCAGCCCCAGCATTTT	CARIPRGGGMGSSNQPQHF
16	TRBV5-1	TRBD1	TRBJ2-2	many	TGCGCCAGCAGCCTCGGACAGGGATTAGGCACCGGGGAGCTGTTTTTT	CASSLGQGLGTGELFF
13	TRBV5-1	NA	TRBJ1-1	NA	TGCGCCAGCAGCGTGACCGGGTGGGCTGAAGCTTTCTTT	CASSVTGWAEAFF
16	TRBV7-9	TRBD1	TRBJ1-4	many	TGTGCCAGCAGCTTAACAGGGGATGGGACTAATGAAAAACTGTTTTTT	CASSLTGDGTNEKLFF
14	TRBV10-2	NA	TRBJ1-5	many	TGCGCCAGCAGTCAGGGAGGGAGCAATCAGCCCCAGCATTTT	CASSQGGSNQPQHF
13	TRBV20-1	NA	TRBJ1-4	NA	TGCAGTGCTCTGACAGCAACTAATGAAAAACTGTTTTTT	CSALTATNEKLFF